This T cell receptor beta chain comes out of a study of blood T cell repertoires in COVID-19. Overall study: PBMCs, B-cell-depleted T cells, or T cells were the source of the cDNA or gDNA that made up the material.

CDR3 length: 16 residues. Deletions cut 1 base from V and 3 bases from J, with 15 bases between. Per the germline V gene, CDR1 is MDHEN and CDR2 is SYDVKM. In the original workflow: Nucleated cell counts were estimated from reference gene primer amplification. Some clones are missing from TCRdb's copy, which holds only in-frame ones; the method was immunoSEQ multiplex PCR. V, J and clone size are taken as reported in that table, and D and trimming were inferred from the DNA itself. Of approximately 210,000 clones listed, roughly 90% were seen once; the top ten hold 6.5% to 9.5%. The sequenced material came from PBMCs or T cells enriched from blood (not recorded which). V usage is TRBV28 and J usage is TRBJ1-1; D possibly corresponds to TRBD1 (6 bases). This TCR was sampled from a woman aged 18-29 years who had recovered from COVID-19. The CDR3 spells CASSLFGQGKYTEAFF. The CDR3 DNA reads TGTGCCAGCAGTTTATTTGGCCAGGGGAAGTACACTGAAGCTTTCTTT.